The 27 T cell receptor beta chains below all came from one sample that was sequenced in a study of blood T cells in healthy people across ages. The use of a sample-barcoded 5' primer and a J-beta primer mix characterized a second PCR of about 7 to 12 cycles. TCRdb redid the calling of the 5' RACE reads with MiXCR, one entry per CDR3 protein. The sample contains about 970,000 distinct CDR3 sequences, just over 50% of which appear only once. The sample consisted of blood. The receptors were sampled from an older woman in good health.

V is TRBV20-1 and J is TRBJ2-1; possibly TRBD1 or TRBD2 for D (5 bases each). The CDR3 runs to 15 residues. V was trimmed by 6 bases and J by 6 bases, leaving 21 bases between them. Germline assignment: CDR1 DFQATT and CDR2 SNEGSKA (reference sequence). The CDR3 loop reads CSAGDVGAGFNEQFF. As DNA, the CDR3 is TGCAGTGCGGGGGATGTTGGTGCTGGATTCAATGAGCAGTTCTTC.

This sequence joins TRBV20-1 and TRBJ1-2, with 8 bases that match TRBD1. This CDR3 contains 13 residues. Trimming at V came to 3 bases and at J to 8 bases, leaving 8 bases not matched to a gene. The germline CDR1 and CDR2 sequences are DFQATT and SNEGSKA (reference sequence). CDR3 in amino acids: CSASHTGGVGYTF. In DNA form, the CDR3 reads TGCAGTGCTAGTCACACAGGGGGGGTAGGCTACACCTTC.

The V call is TRBV12-3 or TRBV12-4, the J call TRBJ2-3; TRBD2 might be the D (6 bases). This CDR3 region has 16 residues. V lost 5 bases, J lost 0 bases, and 15 bases lay in between. The CDR3 is CASSPGTAGSTDTQYF. In nucleotides, the CDR3 is TGTGCCAGCAGTCCCGGGACGGCGGGGAGCACAGATACGCAGTATTTT.

The CDR3 nucleotides are TGTGCCAGCAGTGGCCATTGGGACAGCACCTACGAGCAGTACTTC. It yields the protein CASSGHWDSTYEQYF. This rearrangement joins TRBV28 to TRBJ2-7; 7 bases are shared with TRBD1. CDR1 is MDHEN, CDR2 SYDVKM, per germline. The CDR3 runs to 15 residues. Trimming cost V 5 bases and J 2 bases; bases outside gene matches: 9.

The rearrangement uses TRBV5-6 and TRBJ2-7; D not resolved. Germline V lookup: CDR1 SGHDT, CDR2 YYEEEE. V lost 2 bases, J lost 6 bases, and 18 bases lay in between. The length of the CDR3 is 15 residues. DNA for the CDR3: TGTGCCAGCAGCTTTGTAGGGTCGGAGTGGCGCGAGCAGTACTTC. Protein product: CASSFVGSEWREQYF.

The gene calls are TRBV4-2 and TRBJ2-5; D unclear. The V gene lost 6 bases and the J gene lost 4 bases, with 12 bases spanning the gap. CDR1 LGHNA and CDR2 YNFKEQ come from the germline V gene. The CDR3 sequence is 13 residues long. DNA of the CDR3: TGTGCCAGCAGTACCGACTTAGGAGAGACCCAGTACTTC. Protein sequence: CASSTDLGETQYF.

In regard to this clonotype: A much larger clone differs from this one at a single base, so this may be a read error. This rearrangement joins TRBV6-6 to TRBJ2-7; D remains ambiguous. The CDR3 spans 13 residues. CDR1 is MNHNY, CDR2 SVGAGI, per germline (reference sequence). CDR3 residues: CTSSYNTDYEQYF. For the CDR3, the DNA is TGTACCAGCAGTTACAACACAGACTACGAGCAGTACTTC.

This clonotype was detected a few times. V usage is TRBV6-5 and J usage is TRBJ2-7; 8 bases match TRBD1. The CDR3 spans 15 residues. V was clipped by 5 bases and J by 2 bases; unmatched bases: 8. The germline V gene has CDR1 MNHEY and CDR2 SVGAGI. DNA for the CDR3: TGTGCCAGCAGTGATCCCGGACAGGGAGCCTACGAGCAGTACTTC. It is translated as CASSDPGQGAYEQYF.

This sequence joins TRBV12-3 or TRBV12-4 and TRBJ1-1; tentatively, D is TRBD1 (5 bases). The V gene lost 2 bases and the J gene lost 1 base, with 11 bases spanning the gap. The CDR3 covers 15 residues. CDR3 in amino acids: CASSLFGHPNTEAFF. CDR3 DNA: TGTGCCAGCAGTTTATTCGGACACCCGAACACTGAAGCTTTCTTT.

This clonotype has just a few counts. The rearrangement links TRBV3-1 to TRBJ1-2; D unresolved. The CDR3 loop spans 14 amino acids. CDR1 and CDR2 from the germline V gene are LGHDT and YNNKEL (reference sequence). Between the trimmed V and J ends, which lost 1 base and 7 bases, there was a span of 13 bases. The CDR3 DNA reads as TGTGCCAGCAGCCAAGCCTTCGACACAACTGGCTACACCTTC. Translated: CASSQAFDTTGYTF.

The CDR3 loop reads CASSQVMTYEQYF. Here the CDR3 DNA reads TGTGCCAGCAGCCAAGTCATGACCTACGAGCAGTACTTC. V and J are TRBV14 and TRBJ2-7, with unresolved D. V shed 1 base and J shed 2 bases, with 6 bases lying between them. This CDR3 spans 13 amino acids. Germline values: CDR1 SGHDN, CDR2 FVKESK.

The chain couples TRBV20-1 to TRBJ2-7; a possible D gene is TRBD2 (7 bases). This CDR3 spans 14 amino acids. The germline V and J ends were trimmed by 5 bases and 5 bases, with 19 bases remaining between them. Germline-derived CDR1 and CDR2 are DFQATT and SNEGSKA (reference sequence). The CDR3 DNA follows: TGCAGTGCTGGGGGGCGGGAGAGGGTTGACGAGCAGTACTTC. The encoded protein is CSAGGRERVDEQYF.

The chain recombines TRBV7-6 with TRBJ2-4; D is perhaps TRBD2 (6 bases). This CDR3 comprises 17 residues. Germline CDR1 SGHVS, CDR2 FNYEAQ. Trimming stripped 5 bases from V and 0 bases from J, with 17 bases between. This CDR3 is CASSAGSVAVAKNIQYF. The CDR3, as DNA: TGTGCCAGCAGCGCTGGTTCCGTAGCGGTAGCCAAAAACATTCAGTACTTC. The entire variable domain, with the rest obtained from reference TRBV7-6 and TRBJ2-4, is as follows: GAGVSQSPRYKVTKRGQDVALRCDPISGHVSLYWYRQALGQGPEFLTYFNYEAQQDKSGLPNDRFSAERPEGSISTLTIQRTEQRDSAMYRCASSAGSVAVAKNIQYFGAGTRLSVL.

The genes are TRBV28 and TRBJ1-4; no clear D. The CDR3 loop spans 14 amino acids. Trimming shortened V by 5 bases and J by 7 bases, and 14 bases separated the two germline ends. Germline V lookup: CDR1 MDHEN, CDR2 SYDVKM. CDR3 region: CASSPGSASEKLFF. The CDR3 DNA sequence: TGTGCCAGCAGTCCCGGATCGGCAAGTGAAAAACTGTTTTTT.

The rearrangement uses TRBV20-1 and TRBJ2-5; no clear D. Germline values: CDR1 DFQATT, CDR2 SNEGSKA (reference sequence). Trimming stripped 3 bases from V and 2 bases from J, with 10 bases between. The CDR3 sequence is 13 residues long. The CDR3 bases are TGCAGTGCTAGTGTACTAAATCAAGAGACCCAGTACTTC. Protein product: CSASVLNQETQYF.

The V and J genes are TRBV11-2 and TRBJ2-1; D may be TRBD2 (6 bases). Germline CDR1 is SGHAT and CDR2 is FQNNGV. Trimming cost V 5 bases and J 0 bases, with 14 bases left between them. This CDR3 comprises 16 residues. The CDR3, as DNA: TGTGCCAGCAGCCTTCTAGCGCAAAGCTCCTACAATGAGCAGTTCTTC. Translation: CASSLLAQSSYNEQFF.

As for this clonotype: A read error may account for a junction end that differs from germline. This chain joins TRBV12-3 or TRBV12-4 and TRBJ2-5; the D is unclear. This CDR3 contains 15 residues. CDR3 in DNA: TGTGCCAACAGTCGCCGGAGATACAACCAAGAGACCCTGTACTTC. It is translated as CANSRRRYNQETLYF.

This clonotype was observed a handful of times. The chain combines TRBV27 with TRBJ2-7, with TRBD2 identical over 9 bases. This CDR3 region has 15 residues. The germline V gene has CDR1 MNHEY and CDR2 SMNVEV (reference sequence). Losses at the gene ends were 4 bases for V and 3 bases for J; bases not matched to a gene: 7. This CDR3 reads CASSSPLAGSYEQYF. The CDR3 DNA reads TGTGCCAGCAGTTCCCCCCTAGCGGGAAGCTACGAGCAGTACTTC.

The rearrangement links TRBV5-1 to TRBJ2-3; TRBD2 matches 11 bases. CDR1 and CDR2 from the germline V gene are SGHRS and YFSETQ. The CDR3 runs to 16 residues. Trimming cost V 5 bases and J 2 bases; bases outside gene matches: 7. As DNA, the CDR3 is TGCGCCAGCAGAGAGGGACTAGCGGCAATCACAGATACGCAGTATTTT. This gives the protein CASREGLAAITDTQYF.

V usage is TRBV4-1 and J usage is TRBJ2-5; possible D gene TRBD1, 5 bases. The J call is uncertain, as TRBJ2-7 better fits the DNA end. The CDR3 extends over 16 amino acids. Germline lookup yields CDR1 MGHRA and CDR2 YSYEKL. The CDR3 DNA follows: TGCGCCAGCAGCCAACACAGAATACAGGTATCCTACGAGCAGTACTTC. Residues: CASSQHRIQVSYEQYF.

This sequence joins TRBV5-1 and TRBJ2-4; D not certain. There are 16 residues in the CDR3. The germline CDR1 and CDR2 sequences are SGHRS and YFSETQ. V lost 3 bases and J 0 bases, leaving 13 bases between the germline ends. CDR3 in amino acids: CASSYPEALAKNIQYF. CDR3 bases: TGCGCCAGCAGCTACCCTGAGGCTCTAGCCAAAAACATTCAGTACTTC.

This clonotype was counted many times. J is TRBJ2-1 and V is TRBV29-1; 7 positions agree with TRBD1. The CDR3 spans 14 residues. V gave up 6 bases and J gave up 9 bases; unmatched junction bases: 14. Germline values: CDR1 SQVTM, CDR2 ANQGSEA. CDR3: CSVGQLARFGEQFF. CDR3 in DNA: TGCAGCGTGGGACAGTTGGCAAGATTCGGTGAGCAGTTCTTC.

The sample holds a few counts of this clonotype. V usage is TRBV28 and J usage is TRBJ2-1; a weak D match, TRBD2 (5 bases). This CDR3 has 14 residues. CDR1 and CDR2 from the germline V gene are MDHEN and SYDVKM. V was shortened by 7 bases and J by 5 bases, with 15 bases between the two germline ends. The CDR3, as DNA: TGTGCCAGCAATCTTCAGCGGCACAACAATGAGCAGTTCTTC. Encoded protein: CASNLQRHNNEQFF.

V usage is TRBV28 and J usage is TRBJ1-5, with D unclear. Germline lookup yields CDR1 MDHEN and CDR2 SYDVKM. CDR3 length: 12 amino acids. Deletions cut 3 bases from V and 15 bases from J, with 15 bases between. The CDR3 DNA sequence: TGTGCCAGCAGTTTTTCAAGACGTGGATGGCATTTT. Translating gives CASSFSRRGWHF.

This clonotype was seen many times. This sequence joins TRBV4-1 and TRBJ2-7; no reliable D call. This CDR3 contains 13 residues. Germline lookup yields CDR1 MGHRA and CDR2 YSYEKL. Trimming cost V 2 bases and J 3 bases, with 8 bases left between them. The CDR3 DNA reads TGCGCCAGCAGCCAACAGTTGGGCTACGAGCAGTACTTC. Residues: CASSQQLGYEQYF.

This clonotype was counted a few times. V gene TRBV7-9 combines with J gene TRBJ2-7, with 9 nucleotides matching TRBD2. After removal of 4 bases from V and 4 bases from J, the junction contained 11 bases not matched to a gene. The CDR3 contains 16 residues. Germline values: CDR1 SEHNR, CDR2 FQNEAQ (reference sequence). CDR3 sequence reads: CASSSRETSGGYEQYF. The CDR3 coding sequence is TGTGCCAGCAGCTCTAGAGAGACTAGCGGAGGATACGAGCAGTACTTC.

V usage is TRBV9 and J usage is TRBJ2-1, with D possibly TRBD2 on 6 matching bases. The CDR3 is 16 residues long. Trimming shortened V by 4 bases and J by 0 bases, and 14 bases separated the two germline ends. The V gene's germline CDR1 is SGDLS and CDR2 YYNGEE. Written as DNA, the CDR3 is TGTGCCAGCAGCCCCAGGGTGACTAGCTCCTACAATGAGCAGTTCTTC. Translation gives CASSPRVTSSYNEQFF.